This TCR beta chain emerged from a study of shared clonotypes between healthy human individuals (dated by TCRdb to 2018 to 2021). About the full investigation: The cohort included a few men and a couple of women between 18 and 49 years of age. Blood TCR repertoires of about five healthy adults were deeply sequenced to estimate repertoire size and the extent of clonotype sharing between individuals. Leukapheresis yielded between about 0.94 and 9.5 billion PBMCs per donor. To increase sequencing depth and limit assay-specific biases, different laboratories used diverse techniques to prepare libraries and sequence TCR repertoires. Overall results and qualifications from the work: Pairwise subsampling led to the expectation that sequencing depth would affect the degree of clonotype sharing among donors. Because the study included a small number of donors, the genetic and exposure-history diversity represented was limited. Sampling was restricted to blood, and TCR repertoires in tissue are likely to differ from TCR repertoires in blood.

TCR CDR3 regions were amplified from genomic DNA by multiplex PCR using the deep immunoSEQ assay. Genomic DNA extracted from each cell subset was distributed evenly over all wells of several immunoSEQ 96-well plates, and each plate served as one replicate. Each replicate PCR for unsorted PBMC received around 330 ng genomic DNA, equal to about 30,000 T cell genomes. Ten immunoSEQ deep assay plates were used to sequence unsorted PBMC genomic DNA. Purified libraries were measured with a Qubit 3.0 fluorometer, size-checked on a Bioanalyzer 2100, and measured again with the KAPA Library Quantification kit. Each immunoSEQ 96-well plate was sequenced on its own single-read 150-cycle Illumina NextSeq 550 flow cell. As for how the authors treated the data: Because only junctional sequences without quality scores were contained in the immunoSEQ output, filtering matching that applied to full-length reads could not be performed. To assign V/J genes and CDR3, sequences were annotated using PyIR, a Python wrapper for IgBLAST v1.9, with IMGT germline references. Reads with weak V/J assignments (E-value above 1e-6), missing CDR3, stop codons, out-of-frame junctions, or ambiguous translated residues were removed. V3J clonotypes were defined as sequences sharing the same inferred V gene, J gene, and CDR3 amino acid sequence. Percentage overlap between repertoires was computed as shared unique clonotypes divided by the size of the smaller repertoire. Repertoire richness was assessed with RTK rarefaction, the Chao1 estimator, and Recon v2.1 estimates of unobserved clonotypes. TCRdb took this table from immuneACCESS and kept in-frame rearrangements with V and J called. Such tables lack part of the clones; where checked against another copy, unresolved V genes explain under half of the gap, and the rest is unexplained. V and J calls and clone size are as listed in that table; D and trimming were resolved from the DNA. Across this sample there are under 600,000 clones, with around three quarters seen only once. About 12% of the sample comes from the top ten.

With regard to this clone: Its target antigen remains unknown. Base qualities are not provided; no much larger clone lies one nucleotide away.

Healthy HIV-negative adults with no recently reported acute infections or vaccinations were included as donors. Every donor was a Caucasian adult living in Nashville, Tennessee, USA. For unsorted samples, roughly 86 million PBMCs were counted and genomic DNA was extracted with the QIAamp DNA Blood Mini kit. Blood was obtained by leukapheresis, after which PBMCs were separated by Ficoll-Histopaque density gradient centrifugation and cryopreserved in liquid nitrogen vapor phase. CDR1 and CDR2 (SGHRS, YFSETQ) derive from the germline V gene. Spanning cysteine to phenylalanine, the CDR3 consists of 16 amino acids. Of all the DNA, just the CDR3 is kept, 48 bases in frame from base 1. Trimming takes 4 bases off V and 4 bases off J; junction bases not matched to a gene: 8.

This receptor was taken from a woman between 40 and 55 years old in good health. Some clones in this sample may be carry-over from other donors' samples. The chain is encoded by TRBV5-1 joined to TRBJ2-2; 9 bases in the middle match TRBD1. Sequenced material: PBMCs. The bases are TGCGCCAGCAGCCAGTGGGGGACAGGGATCACCGGGGAGCTGTTTTTT. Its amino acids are CASSQWGTGITGELFF.